Reported below is one TCR beta chain. This sample was included in a study of T-cell memory formation after mild COVID-19. Germline V gene data show CDR1 as SEHNR and CDR2 as FQNEAQ (reference sequence). Trimming removed 6 bases at V and 12 bases at J, with 18 bases between. The CDR3 has 13 amino acids. TCRdb itself ran the 5' RACE reads through MiXCR, one entry per CDR3 protein. The table lists approximately 580,000 distinct CDR3 sequences, approximately 20% of them singletons. This chain links TRBV7-9 with TRBJ2-1, with D possibly being TRBD2 (6 bases). The sequencing input was PBMCs or a T cell subset sorted from them (not recorded which). The receptor was isolated from an adult woman who had mild COVID-19 (a few samples of this study predate the infection). Cell type and time point are not known. In DNA form, the CDR3 reads TGTGCCAGCAGTCTCGGGAGTGGTATAGGGCAGTTCTTC. Its protein is CASSLGSGIGQFF.